These 22 T cell receptor beta chains share one sample of origin, sequenced in a study of control samples from healthy donors and cancer patients (dated by TCRdb to about 2020). Libraries were prepared through the immunoSEQ multiplex PCR assay. In its TCRdb copy, this immuneACCESS table keeps in-frame sequences only and misses some clones. Where compared with another copy, unresolved V genes explain less than half of these, and the others have no known cause. The sample table holds some 49,000 clones, of which around 94% were seen once. About 0.8% of the sample belongs to the ten largest clones. The sequenced sample consisted of PBMCs. The receptors stem from a man under 40 with colorectal cancer.

This clone was detected a few times. The identical CDR3 is also encoded by other nucleotide sequences in the sample. CDR3 loop: CAWSVEGNQPQHF. The CDR3 nucleotides are TGTGCCTGGAGTGTCGAGGGCAATCAGCCCCAGCATTTT. This chain joins TRBV30 and TRBJ1-5; D is unclear. V was cut by 0 bases and J by 2 bases, with 5 bases left in between. This CDR3 spans 13 amino acids. From germline, CDR1 is GTSNPN and CDR2 SVGIG (reference sequence). The complete variable domain, with remaining parts taken from reference TRBV30 and TRBJ1-5, reads SQTIHQWPATLVQPVGSPLSLECTVEGTSNPNLYWYRQAAGRGLQLLFYSVGIGQISSEVPQNLSASRPQDRQFILSSKKLLLSDSGFYLCAWSVEGNQPQHFGDGTRLSIL.

CDR3 DNA sequence: TGCGCCAGCAGCTTGGAAGGGCCGCAAGTGGATGAGCAGTTCTTC. Protein: CASSLEGPQVDEQFF. This chain joins TRBV5-1 and TRBJ2-1; D call uncertain. The CDR3 contains 15 residues. The V gene lost 0 bases and the J gene lost 8 bases, with 15 bases spanning the gap. CDR1 is SGHRS and CDR2 is YFSETQ in the germline V gene. Full variable domain (rest looked up from reference TRBV5-1 and TRBJ2-1): KAGVTQTPRYLIKTRGQQVTLSCSPISGHRSVSWYQQTPGQGLQFLFEYFSETQRNKGNFPGRFSGRQFSNSRSEMNVSTLELGDSALYLCASSLEGPQVDEQFFGPGTRLTVL.

The chain has TRBV29-1 and TRBJ1-4; TRBD1 aligns across 7 bases. This CDR3 is 13 amino acids long. Losses at the gene ends were 2 bases for V and 10 bases for J; bases not matched to a gene: 7. Per the germline V gene, CDR1 is SQVTM and CDR2 is ANQGSEA. The CDR3 DNA reads as TGCAGCGTTGAAAGGGACAGTAGTGGAAAACTGTTTTTT. It codes for CSVERDSSGKLFF.

The chain is built from TRBV25-1 and TRBJ1-5; 7 bases are a match to TRBD1. The CDR3 is 14 amino acids. V trimming: 3 bases; J trimming: 3 bases; junction bases outside the gene matches: 2. Germline V lookup: CDR1 MGHDK, CDR2 SYGVNS. CDR3 in DNA: TGTGCCAGCAGTGACGACAGGGCCAATCAGCCCCAGCATTTT. Translated, it gives CASSDDRANQPQHF.

CDR3 DNA sequence: TGTGCCAGTAGAACCCGCGGGAGGCAGGCAGGGAGGGAAGGTCAGCCCCAGCATTTT. Encoded protein: CASRTRGRQAGREGQPQHF. The gene calls are TRBV19 and TRBJ1-5, with D possibly TRBD1 on 5 matching bases. CDR3 size: 19 residues. The germline CDR1 and CDR2 sequences are LNHDA and SQIVND (reference sequence). V lost 6 bases, J lost 6 bases, and 30 bases lay in between.

The gene calls are TRBV11-2 and TRBJ2-7; tentatively, D is TRBD1 (6 bases). The V end was cut by 8 bases, the J end by 1 base, with 15 bases between. Germline V gene sequence: CDR1 SGHAT, CDR2 FQNNGV. This CDR3 is built from 14 residues. The CDR3 sequence: CASRNYRESYEQYF. Written as DNA, the CDR3 is TGTGCCAGCCGGAACTACAGGGAATCCTACGAGCAGTACTTC.

The genes are TRBV12-3 or TRBV12-4 and TRBJ1-5; D possibly corresponds to TRBD1 (6 bases). V lost 6 bases and J 9 bases, leaving 15 bases between the germline ends. The CDR3 is 13 residues long. CDR3 amino acids: CASSDNRERPQHF. The CDR3, as DNA: TGTGCCAGCAGCGACAACAGGGAGCGGCCCCAGCATTTT.

The J gene is TRBJ2-6, the V gene TRBV9, with D possibly being TRBD1 (6 bases). The V gene lost 3 bases and the J gene lost 2 bases, with 12 bases spanning the gap. The CDR3 has 16 amino acids. CDR1 is SGDLS and CDR2 is YYNGEE in the germline V gene. CDR3 sequence reads: CASSGTQGTGANVLTF. The CDR3 coding sequence is TGTGCCAGCAGCGGGACACAGGGTACTGGGGCCAACGTCCTGACTTTC. Supplemented by reference TRBV9 and TRBJ2-6, the full variable domain reads DSGVTQTPKHLITATGQRVTLRCSPRSGDLSVYWYQQSLDQGLQFLIQYYNGEERAKGNILERFSAQQFPDLHSELNLSSLELGDSALYFCASSGTQGTGANVLTFGAGSRLTVL.

The chain combines TRBV9 with TRBJ1-4; D gene ambiguous. V was shortened by 0 bases and J by 8 bases, with 17 bases between the two germline ends. Germline loops: CDR1 SGDLS, CDR2 YYNGEE. The CDR3 sequence is 16 residues long. The CDR3 DNA reads as TGTGCCAGCAGCGTAGAGTTTTGGGGAGAAGACGAAAAACTGTTTTTT. Translating gives CASSVEFWGEDEKLFF.

This clone was counted only a few times. J is TRBJ2-7 and V is TRBV29-1; unclear D gene. V was cut by 4 bases and J by 0 bases, with 4 bases left in between. Germline CDR1 and CDR2: SQVTM and ANQGSEA. The CDR3 runs to 11 residues. CDR3 sequence reads: CSVATSYEQYF. DNA of the CDR3: TGCAGCGTTGCGACCTCCTACGAGCAGTACTTC.

The CDR3 bases are TGTGCCAGCAGCAATTTCACGAACACTGAAGCTTTCTTT. Protein product: CASSNFTNTEAFF. The V gene is TRBV3-1 (or the pseudogene TRBV3-2), the J gene TRBJ1-1; D not certain. Germline V CDR1 and CDR2: LGHDT, YNNKEL (reference sequence). The CDR3 consists of 13 residues. V was trimmed by 5 bases and J by 1 base, leaving 8 bases between them.

This chain links TRBV11-2 with TRBJ1-6; TRBD1 might be the D (6 bases). Trimming cost V 8 bases and J 7 bases, with 18 bases left between them. Germline CDR1 is SGHAT and CDR2 is FQNNGV. The CDR3 has 15 amino acids. CDR3 coding DNA: TGTGCCAGCGCTTATGGACCAGGGGAAAATTCACCCCTCCACTTT. Translating it yields CASAYGPGENSPLHF.

The gene calls are TRBV6-6 and TRBJ2-3; D is undetermined. Deletions cut 6 bases from V and 0 bases from J, with 13 bases between. Germline assignment: CDR1 MNHNY and CDR2 SVGAGI (reference sequence). CDR3 size: 15 residues. CDR3 bases: TGTGCCAGCAGCCGCGTCAAGATGAGCACAGATACGCAGTATTTT. It translates to CASSRVKMSTDTQYF.

This clone has more than one count but fewer than ten. This chain uses TRBV5-4 with TRBJ1-1; D gene ambiguous. Trimming took off 9 bases at V and 1 base at J, with 19 bases between the two ends. Looked up from germline, CDR1 is SGHNT and CDR2 is YYREEE (reference sequence). This CDR3 is built from 15 residues. CDR3 DNA: TGTGCCACTACTCTAGCGGGGATGTGGAACACTGAAGCTTTCTTT. Protein product: CATTLAGMWNTEAFF.

J is TRBJ2-2 and V is TRBV19; the match to TRBD1 covers 9 bases. Germline loops: CDR1 LNHDA, CDR2 SQIVND (reference sequence). The CDR3 length is 15 residues. The V segment lost 4 bases and the J segment 7 bases; nucleotides outside the gene matches: 7. CDR3 sequence: CASSKGTGRDGELFF. CDR3 nucleotides: TGTGCCAGTAGTAAAGGGACAGGGAGGGACGGGGAGCTGTTTTTT.

The chain carries TRBV7-6 and TRBJ2-3, with D perhaps matching TRBD1 (6 bases). The germline gives CDR1 SGHVS, CDR2 FNYEAQ. This CDR3 region has 15 residues. The V and J ends lost 5 bases and 2 bases respectively, with 14 bases between them. The CDR3 spells CASSLLRGYTDTQYF. In DNA form, the CDR3 reads TGTGCCAGCAGCCTCTTAAGGGGGTACACAGATACGCAGTATTTT.

The rearrangement joins TRBV12-5 to TRBJ2-1; 9 nucleotides agree with TRBD2. Germline CDR1 and CDR2: LGHNT and FRNRAP. CDR3 length: 15 amino acids. Trimming removed 2 bases from V and 4 bases from J; junction bases left unmatched: 3. The CDR3 here is CASGLQAGGYNEQFF. The CDR3 DNA is TGTGCTAGTGGTTTGCAAGCGGGGGGTTACAATGAGCAGTTCTTC.

The rearrangement uses TRBV29-1 and TRBJ1-2, with 7 nucleotides matching TRBD1. This CDR3 is built from 15 residues. Unmatched junction bases numbered 13, after V lost 4 bases and J lost 5 bases. The V gene's germline CDR1 is SQVTM and CDR2 ANQGSEA. CDR3 amino acids: CSVVGWARGSYGYTF. CDR3 sequence (DNA): TGCAGCGTTGTGGGGTGGGCCAGGGGGTCGTATGGCTACACCTTC.

This chain uses TRBV2 with TRBJ2-3; 12 bases are shared with TRBD2. The CDR3 is 16 amino acids. CDR1 is SNHLY and CDR2 is FYNNEI in the germline V gene. The V and J ends lost 6 bases and 3 bases, in that order; junction bases with no gene match: 7. This CDR3 is CASRPLAGGRTDTQYF. CDR3 bases: TGTGCCAGCAGACCTCTAGCGGGGGGGAGGACAGATACGCAGTATTTT.

J is TRBJ1-2 and V is TRBV15, with D perhaps TRBD1 (6 bases). V shed 3 bases and J shed 5 bases, with 16 bases lying between them. The V gene's germline CDR1 is LNHNV and CDR2 YYDKDF (reference sequence). CDR3 length equals 15 residues. DNA of the CDR3: TGTGCCACCAGCAGCCCACGGACAGCTGAGTATGGCTACACCTTC. Amino acids: CATSSPRTAEYGYTF.

The chain links TRBV6-5 to TRBJ1-2, with D possibly matching TRBD1 (5 bases). Germline assignment: CDR1 MNHEY and CDR2 SVGAGI. The CDR3 consists of 11 residues. V lost 11 bases to trimming and J lost 3 bases, with 10 bases between them. The CDR3 sequence is CAGQGHYGYTF. The CDR3 DNA follows: TGTGCCGGCCAGGGTCACTATGGCTACACCTTC.

V usage is TRBV7-9 and J usage is TRBJ2-6; no firm D call. The length of the CDR3 is 13 residues. The germline V and J ends were trimmed by 6 bases and 4 bases, with 7 bases remaining between them. The germline gives CDR1 SEHNR, CDR2 FQNEAQ (reference sequence). The CDR3: CASRVRGANVLTF. In nucleotides, the CDR3 is TGTGCCAGCAGGGTAAGAGGGGCCAACGTCCTGACTTTC.